These 17 T cell receptor beta chains were sequenced from one sample in a study of blood T cell repertoires in COVID-19 (dated by TCRdb to the early 2020s). Preparation of the library involved the immunoSEQ multiplex PCR assay. TCRdb holds this immuneACCESS table with in-frame rearrangements only. Some clones are missing; in checked studies, unresolved V genes explain under half, and the rest has no known cause. The sample records 200,000 to 250,000 clones, roughly 90% of which are singletons. The ten largest clones add up to around 2.6% of the sample. The sequenced material came from PBMCs or T cells enriched from blood (not recorded which). These receptors originate from a woman aged 25 to 39 with acute COVID-19.

This chain connects TRBV27 to TRBJ2-3; D possibly corresponds to TRBD2 (6 bases). Germline V gene lookup returns CDR1 MNHEY and CDR2 SMNVEV (reference sequence). The CDR3 loop spans 15 amino acids. V was clipped by 6 bases and J by 1 base, with 14 bases between them. CDR3 sequence reads: CASRPVREGTDTQYF. In DNA form, the CDR3 reads TGTGCCAGCAGACCCGTGAGGGAGGGCACAGATACGCAGTATTTT.

The chain links TRBV12-5 to TRBJ2-2, with TRBD2 matching over 7 bases. Germline values: CDR1 LGHNT, CDR2 FRNRAP. V was pared by 0 bases and J by 6 bases, with 25 bases of the junction left unmatched. The CDR3 runs to 22 residues. The chain's CDR3 is CASGLVQRGEIRRGSLPGELFF. The DNA of the CDR3 is TGTGCTAGTGGTTTGGTACAAAGGGGAGAAATACGGCGGGGGTCTCTTCCCGGGGAGCTGTTTTTT.

This clone appeared once. This chain connects TRBV29-1 to TRBJ1-1, with 11 nucleotides matching TRBD1. The CDR3 covers 14 residues. Germline CDR1 and CDR2: SQVTM and ANQGSEA. V shed 6 bases, J shed 2 bases, and the junction held 5 bases outside the gene matches. The CDR3 protein is CSVDRGRVNTEAFF. As DNA, the CDR3 is TGCAGCGTGGACAGGGGGCGGGTCAACACTGAAGCTTTCTTT.

The chain has TRBV2 and TRBJ1-3, with D hard to call. The CDR3 runs to 12 residues. The V gene lost 5 bases and the J gene lost 7 bases, with 9 bases spanning the gap. Germline values: CDR1 SNHLY, CDR2 FYNNEI. CDR3 loop: CASSPGRNTIYF. For the CDR3, the DNA is TGTGCCAGCAGTCCTGGCAGGAACACCATATATTTT.

The V call is TRBV7-6, the J call TRBJ1-3, with D perhaps matching TRBD1 (5 bases). V lost 6 bases, J lost 7 bases, and 10 bases lay in between. This CDR3 contains 12 residues. From germline, CDR1 is SGHVS and CDR2 FNYEAQ. Written as DNA, the CDR3 is TGTGCCAGCAGTCGACCAGGGAACACCATATATTTT. As protein: CASSRPGNTIYF.

This clone was counted a single time. The chain carries TRBV11-2 and TRBJ2-1; 9 bases fit TRBD1. Germline CDR1 is SGHAT and CDR2 is FQNNGV. The CDR3 covers 17 residues. V trimming: 4 bases; J trimming: 4 bases; junction bases outside the gene matches: 11. This CDR3 is CASSSLTGQGIYNEQFF. CDR3 bases: TGTGCCAGCAGCTCCCTTACAGGACAGGGGATATACAATGAGCAGTTCTTC. Looking up the rest from reference TRBV11-2 and TRBJ2-1 gives the full variable domain: EAGVAQSPRYKIIEKRQSVAFWCNPISGHATLYWYQQILGQGPKLLIQFQNNGVVDDSQLPKDRFSAERLKGVDSTLKIQPAKLEDSAVYLCASSSLTGQGIYNEQFFGPGTRLTVL.

The J gene is TRBJ2-1, the V gene TRBV9; tentative D call: TRBD1 (5 bases). The V end was cut by 1 base, the J end by 5 bases, with 13 bases between. The germline V gene has CDR1 SGDLS and CDR2 YYNGEE. The CDR3 spans 15 residues. The CDR3 spells CASSVSGQVDNEQFF. CDR3 in DNA: TGTGCCAGCAGCGTATCAGGGCAAGTCGACAATGAGCAGTTCTTC. Using reference TRBV9 and TRBJ2-1 for the parts outside the CDR3, the full variable domain is DSGVTQTPKHLITATGQRVTLRCSPRSGDLSVYWYQQSLDQGLQFLIQYYNGEERAKGNILERFSAQQFPDLHSELNLSSLELGDSALYFCASSVSGQVDNEQFFGPGTRLTVL.

The chain employs TRBV9 and TRBJ2-2, with 11 bases that match TRBD2. Trimming cost V 3 bases and J 7 bases; bases outside gene matches: 14. This CDR3 has 18 amino acids. Germline lookup yields CDR1 SGDLS and CDR2 YYNGEE. The DNA of the CDR3 is TGTGCCAGCAGCGCCATTGGACTAGCGGGTCGACCGGGCGGGGAGCTGTTTTTT. Translating it yields CASSAIGLAGRPGGELFF.

The V call is TRBV19, the J call TRBJ1-4; no firm D call. V was pared by 0 bases and J by 7 bases, with 30 bases between. Germline V gene data show CDR1 as LNHDA and CDR2 as SQIVND (reference sequence). This CDR3 spans 21 amino acids. The CDR3 region has the DNA TGTGCCAGTAGTATAGATCCGACCCACCCAACAGCAGGAACTCACGGTGAAAAACTGTTTTTT. Its protein is CASSIDPTHPTAGTHGEKLFF.

The V call is TRBV4-1, the J call TRBJ1-1; D is unresolved. The CDR3 contains 13 residues. The V end was cut by 2 bases, the J end by 6 bases, with 10 bases between. Germline-derived CDR1 and CDR2 are MGHRA and YSYEKL. The CDR3 spells CASSQHTVAEAFF. CDR3 DNA: TGCGCCAGCAGCCAACATACGGTAGCTGAAGCTTTCTTT.

The J gene is TRBJ1-1, the V gene TRBV12-3 or TRBV12-4; the match to TRBD1 covers 7 bases. The CDR3 covers 13 residues. With 2 bases clipped from V and 7 bases from J, the junction kept 4 bases outside the gene matches. CDR3 residues: CASSLRQGVEAFF. DNA for the CDR3: TGTGCCAGCAGTTTAAGACAGGGCGTTGAAGCTTTCTTT.

The CDR3 reads CASSVGSGLPDTQYF. The CDR3 DNA is TGTGCCAGCAGCGTAGGTAGTGGACTTCCAGATACGCAGTATTTT. The chain has TRBV9 and TRBJ2-3; a possible D gene is TRBD2 (5 bases). Trimming removed 0 bases at V and 4 bases at J, with 12 bases between. The CDR3 has 15 amino acids. The germline V gene has CDR1 SGDLS and CDR2 YYNGEE.

V and J are TRBV6-5 and TRBJ1-1; 7 nucleotides match TRBD1. The germline CDR1 and CDR2 sequences are MNHEY and SVGAGI. This CDR3 spans 14 amino acids. The trim removed 7 bases at V and 6 bases at J, leaving 11 bases unmatched. The CDR3 sequence: CASNHRDRSSEAFF. CDR3 sequence (DNA): TGTGCCAGCAATCACAGGGACAGATCTTCTGAAGCTTTCTTT.

The V and J genes are TRBV19 and TRBJ1-1; D is perhaps TRBD1 (6 bases). In germline, CDR1 is LNHDA, CDR2 SQIVND (reference sequence). V lost 5 bases and J lost 7, with 11 bases in between. The length of the CDR3 is 12 residues. The DNA of the CDR3 is TGTGCCAGTAGTGCGCAGGGGAATGAAGCTTTCTTT. Its translation: CASSAQGNEAFF.

The chain links TRBV15 to TRBJ1-5; D gene uncertain. Germline V gives CDR1 LNHNV, CDR2 YYDKDF (reference sequence). V dropped 9 bases and J dropped 0 bases, with 15 bases sitting between them. The CDR3 runs 15 residues. The CDR3 reads CATSVDGDSNQPQHF. The CDR3 DNA follows: TGTGCCACTAGTGTAGACGGAGATAGCAATCAGCCCCAGCATTTT.

This chain connects TRBV12-5 to TRBJ2-7, with D maybe TRBD1 (6 bases). V was clipped by 4 bases and J by 2 bases, with 6 bases between them. The V gene's germline CDR1 is LGHNT and CDR2 FRNRAP. This CDR3 region has 12 residues. This CDR3 is CASGWDTYEQYF. The CDR3 DNA follows: TGTGCTAGTGGTTGGGACACCTACGAGCAGTACTTC.

The CDR3 DNA follows: TGCAGTGCTAGTTCTCAGGGTTACAATGAGCAGTTCTTC. This codes for CSASSQGYNEQFF. V gene TRBV20-1 combines with J gene TRBJ2-1; D possibly corresponds to TRBD1 (5 bases). CDR3 length: 13 residues. V was trimmed by 3 bases and J by 4 bases, leaving 10 bases between them. From germline, CDR1 is DFQATT and CDR2 SNEGSKA (reference sequence).